This T cell receptor (beta chain) derives from a study of T cells in Graves' hyperthyroidism and ophthalmopathy. Amplified TCR beta CDR3 regions derived from RNA transcripts. The primer set for the first-round RT-PCR of the TCR CDR3 was HTBI. TCRdb re-derived calls from the multiplex PCR reads in MiXCR, one entry per CDR3 protein. The repertoire holds under 40,000 distinct CDR3 sequences, around half seen once, with 6.2% in the top ten. This clonotype was counted a single time. One end of the junction is discordant with germline, which a read error may explain. This CDR3 contains 17 residues. Germline lookup yields CDR1 MNHEY and CDR2 SVGAGI.

The receptor's source is a woman aged 50 to 60 with Graves' hyperthyroidism that later progressed to Graves' ophthalmopathy. The chain is built from TRBV6-5 and TRBJ2-1; D gene unclear. Sequenced: blood. The CDR3 loop is CASGYSTAGKGANEQLF. The CDR3 DNA is TGTGCCAGCGGTTACTCCACTGCTGGAAAGGGTGCAAATGAGCAGCTCTTC.